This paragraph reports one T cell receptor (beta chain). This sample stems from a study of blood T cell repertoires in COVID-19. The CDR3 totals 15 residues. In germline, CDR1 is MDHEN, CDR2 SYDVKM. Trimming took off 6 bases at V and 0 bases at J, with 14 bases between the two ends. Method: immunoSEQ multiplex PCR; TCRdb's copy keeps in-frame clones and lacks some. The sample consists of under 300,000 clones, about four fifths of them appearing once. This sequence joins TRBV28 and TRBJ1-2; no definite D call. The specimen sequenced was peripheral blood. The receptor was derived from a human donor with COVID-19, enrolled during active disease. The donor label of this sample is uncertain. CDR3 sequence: CASREGPHTNYGYTF. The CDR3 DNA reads TGTGCCAGCAGGGAGGGTCCTCACACTAACTATGGCTACACCTTC.